The 31 T cell receptor beta chains below come from one sample, sequenced in a study of cytomegalovirus exposure and HLA in healthy donors. Use of 60 Vbeta and 13 Jbeta primers characterized the PCR. Assay used: immunoSEQ multiplex PCR; TCRdb lists only in-frame clones, some missing. Of 150,000 to 200,000 clones in the sample, roughly three quarters were seen once. The sequencing sample was made of PBMCs. The receptors shown here come from a male donor in good health and CMV-seronegative.

This chain links TRBV10-3 with TRBJ1-5, with 8 bases fitting TRBD1. Germline V gives CDR1 ENHRY, CDR2 SYGVKD. The CDR3 is made up of 16 amino acids. After removal of 5 bases from V and 3 bases from J, the junction contained 9 bases not matched to a gene. CDR3 nucleotide sequence: TGTGCCATCAGTCACTCGGGACAGGTGAACAATCAGCCCCAGCATTTT. Amino acids: CAISHSGQVNNQPQHF.

In its sample, this clone was seen a few times. The chain recombines TRBV6-5 with TRBJ2-7, with D maybe TRBD2 (6 bases). Per germline, CDR1 MNHEY and CDR2 SVGAGI. V was trimmed by 0 bases and J by 2 bases, leaving 11 bases between them. The CDR3 has 15 residues. The DNA for the CDR3 is TGTGCCAGCAGTTACTCGAGGAGGGATGCCTACGAGCAGTACTTC. Translating gives CASSYSRRDAYEQYF.

V is TRBV29-1 and J is TRBJ1-3; 7 positions match TRBD1. The germline gives CDR1 SQVTM, CDR2 ANQGSEA. The length of the CDR3 is 13 residues. The V gene end was trimmed by 6 bases and the J gene end by 1 base; junction bases not matched to a gene: 3. This CDR3 is CSVGTASGNTIYF. In nucleotides, the CDR3 is TGCAGCGTCGGGACAGCTTCTGGAAACACCATATATTTT.

The chain links TRBV25-1 to TRBJ1-3; possible D gene TRBD1, 6 bases. Germline V gives CDR1 MGHDK, CDR2 SYGVNS. CDR3 length equals 16 residues. V was clipped by 6 bases and J by 0 bases, with 15 bases between them. The CDR3 reads CASSPWGGLSGNTIYF. The CDR3 coding sequence is TGTGCCAGCAGCCCATGGGGGGGCCTCTCTGGAAACACCATATATTTT.

The chain carries TRBV10-2 and TRBJ1-2, with 11 bases fitting TRBD1. The CDR3 is made up of 14 amino acids. In germline, CDR1 is WSHSY, CDR2 SAAADI. With V trimmed by 6 bases and J by 5 bases, 5 bases remained unmatched. This CDR3 reads CASRGTGGYYGYTF. CDR3 nucleotide sequence: TGCGCCAGCAGGGGGACAGGGGGGTATTATGGCTACACCTTC.

The chain employs TRBV28 and TRBJ1-5; D may be TRBD1 (5 bases). CDR1 is MDHEN, CDR2 SYDVKM, per germline. There are 11 residues in the CDR3. Trimming cost V 1 base and J 11 bases, with 6 bases left between them. CDR3 nucleotides: TGTGCCAGCAGTTTATACAGGTCCCAGCATTTT. Residues: CASSLYRSQHF.

This rearrangement joins TRBV28 to TRBJ2-3, with D perhaps TRBD2 (7 bases). The V and J ends lost 6 bases and 5 bases respectively, with 12 bases between them. Germline CDR1 and CDR2: MDHEN and SYDVKM. This CDR3 is built from 13 residues. The CDR3 DNA reads TGTGCCAGCAGCCTCGGGGGGCTAGATACGCAGTATTTT. Translated: CASSLGGLDTQYF.

This clone was counted between two and nine times. This chain uses TRBV5-4 with TRBJ1-3; D not resolved. Germline CDR1 SGHNT, CDR2 YYREEE (reference sequence). The CDR3 runs to 13 residues. The V end was cut by 9 bases, the J end by 8 bases, with 18 bases between. The CDR3 DNA reads as TGTGCCACCCTCATCCACGGAGGAGACACCATATATTTT. Its protein is CATLIHGGDTIYF.

As concerns this clone: One end of the junction fails to match germline, which may point to a read error. Other DNA variants within this sample encode the same CDR3. The CDR3 coding sequence is TGCGCCAGCAGTCCCGCCCGGGACGGGGAGGGGTATTTT. This sequence encodes CASSPARDGEGYF. J is TRBJ2-3 and V is TRBV6-5; TRBD2 aligns across 7 bases. The CDR3 sequence is 13 residues long. Germline lookup yields CDR1 MNHEY and CDR2 SVGAGI.

The chain has TRBV7-2 and TRBJ2-5, with 10 bases aligning to TRBD1. The CDR3 is 15 amino acids. V shed 10 bases and J 2 bases; nucleotides not matched to a gene: 10. The germline gives CDR1 SGHTA, CDR2 FQGNSA. CDR3 region: CATQGPGQGQETQYF. The CDR3 DNA follows: TGTGCCACCCAGGGACCGGGACAGGGGCAAGAGACCCAGTACTTC.

This chain joins TRBV28 and TRBJ2-3; D gene unclear. Germline-derived CDR1 and CDR2 are MDHEN and SYDVKM. Trimming cost V 4 bases and J 0 bases, with 11 bases left between them. The CDR3 consists of 15 residues. The CDR3 sequence is CASSSGGTSTDTQYF. As DNA, the CDR3 is TGTGCCAGCAGTTCTGGCGGAACTAGCACAGATACGCAGTATTTT.

The chain joins TRBV29-1 to TRBJ1-1; unclear D gene. The CDR3 loop spans 12 amino acids. V gave up 7 bases and J gave up 1 base, with 10 bases separating them. Looked up from germline, CDR1 is SQVTM and CDR2 is ANQGSEA. CDR3 residues: CSARAGNTEAFF. The CDR3 nucleotides read TGCAGCGCCAGAGCGGGGAACACTGAAGCTTTCTTT.

The chain joins TRBV27 to TRBJ2-7; the D is unclear. The CDR3 sequence is 17 residues long. Germline CDR1 and CDR2: MNHEY and SMNVEV (reference sequence). The V and J ends lost 5 bases and 6 bases respectively, with 26 bases between them. CDR3 DNA sequence: TGTGCCAGCAGTAGCCCCTTCGGCGGCCGAGTCCTGTCCGAGCAGTACTTC. It is translated as CASSSPFGGRVLSEQYF.

This clone was seen only a few times. This chain uses TRBV9 with TRBJ2-3, with D maybe TRBD2 (5 bases). The CDR3 spans 13 residues. Germline V lookup: CDR1 SGDLS, CDR2 YYNGEE. Trimming left V 2 bases short and J 2 bases short, with 6 bases between. CDR3 residues: CASSVRVTDTQYF. The CDR3 coding sequence is TGTGCCAGCAGCGTGAGGGTCACAGATACGCAGTATTTT.

This sequence joins TRBV5-1 and TRBJ2-4; TRBD1 is a possible D gene (7 bases). Germline loops: CDR1 SGHRS, CDR2 YFSETQ. Trimming pared 4 bases from V and 8 bases from J, leaving 16 bases between. The CDR3 length is 14 residues. In DNA form, the CDR3 reads TGCGCCAGCAGCGGACCTCAGGGGGGAGACATTCAGTACTTC. This translates into CASSGPQGGDIQYF.

V and J are TRBV5-4 and TRBJ2-1, with 8 bases identical to TRBD2. Germline trimming cut 1 base from V and 6 bases from J; bases unmatched to any gene: 6. This CDR3 has 15 residues. Per the germline V gene, CDR1 is SGHNT and CDR2 is YYREEE (reference sequence). This chain's CDR3 is CASSLTSGRRNEQFF. The DNA for the CDR3 is TGTGCCAGCAGCTTGACTAGCGGCCGACGCAATGAGCAGTTCTTC. Full variable domain (outside the CDR3, taken from reference TRBV5-4 and TRBJ2-1): ETGVTQSPTHLIKTRGQQVTLRCSSQSGHNTVSWYQQALGQGPQFIFQYYREEENGRGNFPPRFSGLQFPNYSSELNVNALELDDSALYLCASSLTSGRRNEQFFGPGTRLTVL.

The V gene is TRBV5-1, the J gene TRBJ1-1, with TRBD1 matching over 7 bases. Germline V gene sequence: CDR1 SGHRS, CDR2 YFSETQ. Trimming at V came to 4 bases and at J to 1 base, leaving 7 bases not matched to a gene. The CDR3 is 15 residues long. The CDR3 DNA sequence: TGCGCCAGCAGCCATCCCGACAGGGCGAACACTGAAGCTTTCTTT. This translates into CASSHPDRANTEAFF.

The CDR3 region has the DNA TGTGCCAGCAGCTCAGGCAGCTTCTCCTACGAGCAGTACTTC. Translation gives CASSSGSFSYEQYF. The J gene is TRBJ2-7, the V gene TRBV27; D is uncertain. CDR3 length equals 14 residues. With 6 bases removed from V and 0 bases from J, the gap between germline ends came to 12 bases. Per germline, CDR1 MNHEY and CDR2 SMNVEV (reference sequence).

This rearrangement joins TRBV27 to TRBJ2-2; maybe TRBD1 (5 bases). The CDR3 consists of 14 residues. The ends were cut back, 4 bases at V and 5 bases at J, with 11 bases in the middle. Germline loops: CDR1 MNHEY, CDR2 SMNVEV (reference sequence). In DNA, the CDR3 is TGTGCCAGCAGTTCTCGGACATCAACCGGGGAGCTGTTTTTT. Its translation: CASSSRTSTGELFF.

The genes are TRBV7-2 and TRBJ2-1, with 8 nucleotides matching TRBD2. V gave up 1 base and J gave up 4 bases; unmatched junction bases: 6. Germline loops: CDR1 SGHTA, CDR2 FQGNSA. The length of the CDR3 is 16 residues. The CDR3 is CASSLEDSGDYNEQFF. CDR3 nucleotide sequence: TGTGCCAGCAGCTTAGAAGATAGCGGGGATTACAATGAGCAGTTCTTC.

This chain uses TRBV7-8 with TRBJ1-1, with unresolved D. The germline gives CDR1 SGHVS, CDR2 FQNEAQ. This CDR3 is 13 amino acids long. The germline V and J ends were trimmed by 3 bases and 5 bases, with 10 bases remaining between them. Here the CDR3 DNA reads TGTGCCAGCAGCTTCACGGGGAGGACTGAAGCTTTCTTT. Its protein product is CASSFTGRTEAFF.

The chain carries TRBV4-1 and TRBJ2-5; weak D call: TRBD2 (6 bases). CDR1 and CDR2 (germline): MGHRA, YSYEKL. The CDR3 runs to 16 residues. V was clipped by 0 bases and J by 5 bases, with 16 bases between them. CDR3 coding DNA: TGCGCCAGCAGCCAAGAATTGGGACTCCCCCGGGAGACCCAGTACTTC. Its translation: CASSQELGLPRETQYF.

This clone appeared a single time. V usage is TRBV9 and J usage is TRBJ2-1, with TRBD1 identical over 7 bases. Trimming cost V 0 bases and J 9 bases; bases outside gene matches: 12. Germline loops: CDR1 SGDLS, CDR2 YYNGEE. The CDR3 totals 16 residues. CDR3 loop: CASSVVERQGRSEQFF. As DNA, the CDR3 is TGTGCCAGCAGCGTAGTGGAAAGACAGGGCCGGAGTGAGCAGTTCTTC.

This chain links TRBV9 with TRBJ1-5; D might be TRBD1 (6 bases). V dropped 3 bases and J dropped 1 base, with 8 bases sitting between them. This CDR3 region has 14 residues. CDR1 and CDR2 from the germline V gene are SGDLS and YYNGEE. The CDR3 region is CASSAGQSNQPQHF. The CDR3 region has the DNA TGTGCCAGCAGCGCCGGACAGAGCAATCAGCCCCAGCATTTT.

This clone was counted a single time. The CDR3 bases are TGTGCCAGCAGGTTATTAGGGGGCCGGTACGAGCAGTACTTC. This translates into CASRLLGGRYEQYF. The genes are TRBV5-8 and TRBJ2-7, with 7 bases aligning to TRBD1. Trimming took 5 bases from V and 4 from J; bases not matched to a gene: 9. The CDR3 is 14 amino acids. Germline-derived CDR1 and CDR2 are SGHTS and YDEGEE.

The chain uses TRBV7-2 and TRBJ2-7, with D perhaps TRBD1 (6 bases). Germline CDR1 is SGHTA and CDR2 is FQGNSA. The CDR3 spans 16 residues. Trimming took off 5 bases at V and 0 bases at J, with 17 bases between the two ends. CDR3 sequence reads: CASSPRSRGSSYEQYF. Here the CDR3 DNA reads TGTGCCAGCAGCCCTCGGTCGAGGGGGAGCTCCTACGAGCAGTACTTC.

This sequence joins TRBV21-1 and TRBJ1-2; the table's D call, TRBD1, was not checked against the DNA. TRBV21-1 is a pseudogene locus. The length of the CDR3 is 15 residues. CDR3 amino acids: CASSKARGQVYGYTF. DNA for the CDR3: TGTGCCAGCAGCAAAGCGCGCGGACAAGTCTATGGCTACACCTTC.

The V call is TRBV7-3, the J call TRBJ2-3, with unresolved D. Looked up from germline, CDR1 is SGHTA and CDR2 is FQGTGA. V lost 3 bases, J lost 5 bases, and 6 bases lay in between. The CDR3 runs to 12 residues. The CDR3 reads CASSFAGDTQYF. The CDR3 region has the DNA TGTGCCAGCAGCTTTGCCGGAGATACGCAGTATTTT.

The genes are TRBV6-6 and TRBJ2-7; D is perhaps TRBD2 (5 bases). This CDR3 comprises 14 residues. Trimming pared 0 bases from V and 3 bases from J, leaving 9 bases between. Germline V gene sequence: CDR1 MNHNY, CDR2 SVGAGI (reference sequence). CDR3 nucleotides: TGTGCCAGCAGTTACTCGAGGGCCAACTACGAGCAGTACTTC. This encodes CASSYSRANYEQYF.

Only one count was recorded for this clone. The gene calls are TRBV5-1 and TRBJ1-2; 10 bases agree with TRBD1. The germline CDR1 and CDR2 sequences are SGHRS and YFSETQ. The CDR3 covers 13 residues. V shed 7 bases and J 8 bases; nucleotides not matched to a gene: 8. This CDR3 is CASGTGTGDGYTF. CDR3 sequence (DNA): TGCGCCAGCGGAACCGGGACAGGGGACGGCTACACCTTC.

The chain is built from TRBV7-8 and TRBJ2-5; D not resolved. The length of the CDR3 is 12 residues. The germline gives CDR1 SGHVS, CDR2 FQNEAQ. V shed 2 bases and J shed 5 bases, with 6 bases lying between them. CDR3 nucleotide sequence: TGTGCCAGCAGCTTATTCTCGGAGACCCAGTACTTC. This sequence encodes CASSLFSETQYF.